This TCR beta chain appears in the sequencing data of a study of beta chain features in type 1 diabetes (dated by TCRdb to 2016 to 2018). Study-level background: Patients and healthy donors did not differ in mean age, gender distribution, total cell number or subset yield. A total of under 120,000,000 sorted cells were examined across all samples, and RNA yield correlated strongly with the number of cells per subset. In the study, TCRB repertoires of sorted circulating CD4+ T cell subsets from recently diagnosed type 1 diabetes patients were compared with those of matched healthy donors. Regulatory and stem cell-like memory subsets were isolated from only 8 patients and roughly 8 healthy donors, whereas naive and central memory subsets came from all 30 or so donors. Broad study findings and their caveats: Because cDNA was sequenced instead of genomic DNA, highly expressing activated cells could be over-represented, though the groups showed no difference in activation or CD3 levels. Shorter templates might be favored by PCR, yet because patient and control samples were amplified and corrected together, any such skew would affect both groups equally. Type 1 diabetes patients showed a moderate but significant shortening of TCRB CDR3 length in all four CD4+ subsets. Naive, central memory and regulatory TCRB repertoires appeared more similar among patients than among healthy donors. Because the HLA sub-analyses included only small numbers of individuals, any influence of HLA type on TCRB rearrangement was left unresolved. At VDJ recombination sites, patients with type 1 diabetes made fewer insertions and deleted more nucleotides, a pattern implying thymic rearrangement abnormalities.

This clone was counted only a few times. It has no known antigen specificity. Qualities for individual bases were not recorded, and no much larger clone is one base off. The CDR3 measures 13 amino acids from cysteine to phenylalanine. This entry keeps only the CDR3 DNA: 39 bases, framed from base 1. The germline V gene supplies CDR1 SGHNT and CDR2 YENEEA. Trimming at the junction amounts to 4 bases on V and 5 bases on J, and the germline ends lie 9 bases apart. The entire amount of isolated RNA was reverse transcribed using the High Capacity cDNA Reverse Transcription Kit, so the sequenced TCRB transcripts were expressed ones. Naive, central memory and regulatory T cell samples underwent deep immunoSEQ sequencing, averaging roughly 3.4 million total reads per sample. Sorted cells were lysed in RLT buffer, and RNA was extracted using DNase-treated RNeasy Micro or Mini kits according to cell number. Each cell subset was processed separately to prevent cross-contamination, with patient and healthy donor samples processed together. The immunoSEQ multiplex PCR was used to amplify TCRB sequences from cDNA, yielding 87-bp fragments that span the CDR3 region. The amplicons were sequenced using the Illumina HiSeq platform. As for the original processing: Synthetic template baselines were used to correct PCR bias computationally, reads within Hamming distance 2 were collapsed together, and singletons that could not be merged were discarded. By aligning reads against IMGT, V, D and J genes, CDR3 length, and insertions or deletions at six rearrangement sites were assigned. Within each subset, clonotype counts were normalized to the number of sorted cells before true diversity and Gini coefficients were calculated with the tcR R package. The overlap coefficient, calculated on TCRB nucleotide sequences, was used to quantify repertoire sharing. Sourced from immuneACCESS, this table was stored by TCRdb with only in-frame sequences that have V and J called. A share of the clones is absent; for the studies checked, an unresolved V gene accounts for under half, and the remainder has no known explanation. V, J and clone size were drawn from that table, and D and trimming were deduced from the DNA. In all, the sample holds more than 300,000 clones, and 8% of those were seen once. 0.44% of the sample goes to the ten largest clones.

A single peripheral blood draw of approximately 110 mL on average was collected from each donor into heparinised tubes. A BD FACSAria II was used to sort naive, central memory, regulatory and stem cell-like memory CD4+ T cells with a panel that included CD45RO, CCR7, CD25, CD127, CD95 and CD27. A purity above 95% was achieved for all sorted populations. PBMCs were isolated right away by Lymphoprep density gradient centrifugation and were stained directly, without culture. Samples were stained and sorted in pairs, with one healthy donor and one patient per experiment, so that batch effects were minimized.

The clonotype originates from a woman between 18 and 29 years old in good health. In this chain, TRBV11-3 is recombined with TRBJ2-1; the best D guess is TRBD1, with 6 bases matching. Sequenced material: central memory CD4+ T cells from blood. The DNA is TGTGCCAGCAGCTACAGGGACAACAATGAGCAGTTCTTC. This gives the protein CASSYRDNNEQFF. Beyond the CDR3, the reference TRBV11-3 and TRBJ2-1 genes provide the residues; the full variable domain reads: EAGVVQSPRYKIIEKKQPVAFWCNPISGHNTLYWYLQNLGQGPELLIRYENEEAVDDSQLPKDRFSAERLKGVDSTLKIQPAELGDSAVYLCASSYRDNNEQFFGPGTRLTVL.